This is a list of T cell receptor beta chains from one sample in a study of cytomegalovirus exposure and HLA in healthy donors. The data were produced by immunoSEQ multiplex PCR, yet TCRdb's version contains in-frame clones alone and is incomplete. The table records 220,000 or so clones, approximately 79% of them present only once. Sequencing was carried out using PBMCs. The origin of the receptors is a man over 45 in good health and CMV-seronegative. The CDR3 runs from the conserved cysteine through the conserved F or W. A D gene is named only where the DNA matches it firmly. Clone size is not always given. Where it is, it says once, few, many or a class for expanded clones.

d_call: TRBD1
cdr3_length: 14
j_call: TRBJ2-7
clone_size: NA
v_call: TRBV5-1
cdr3_nt: TGCGCCAGCAGCTTGGGACAGGGGGCTGACGAGCAGTACTTC
cdr3_aa: CASSLGQGADEQYF

d_call: TRBD1
cdr3_length: 16
j_call: TRBJ2-2
clone_size: NA
v_call: TRBV5-1
cdr3_nt: TGCGCCAGCAGCTTGGTGGGACAGGGTAACACCGGGGAGCTGTTTTTT
cdr3_aa: CASSLVGQGNTGELFF

d_call: NA
cdr3_length: 14
j_call: TRBJ2-5
clone_size: NA
v_call: TRBV5-8
cdr3_nt: TGTGCCAGCAGCGGAAACAGGGGGGGGAGAACCCAGTACTTC
cdr3_aa: CASSGNRGGRTQYF

d_call: TRBD1
cdr3_length: 14
j_call: TRBJ1-4
clone_size: few
v_call: TRBV5-5
cdr3_nt: TGTGCCAGCAGCCTACAGGGGGCTAGGGAAAAACTGTTTTTT
cdr3_aa: CASSLQGAREKLFF

d_call: TRBD1
cdr3_length: 14
j_call: TRBJ1-5
clone_size: NA
v_call: TRBV2
cdr3_nt: TGTGCCAGCAGAGAGACAGGGGGCGATCAGCCCCAGCATTTT
cdr3_aa: CASRETGGDQPQHF

d_call: TRBD1
cdr3_length: 15
j_call: TRBJ2-7
clone_size: NA
v_call: TRBV6-1
cdr3_nt: TGTGCCAGCAGTTTGGACAGGGAGTCGATCTACGAGCAGTACTTC
cdr3_aa: CASSLDRESIYEQYF

d_call: NA
cdr3_length: 14
j_call: TRBJ2-1
clone_size: few
v_call: TRBV19
cdr3_nt: TGTGCCAGTAGTAGGACGGGAGAATGGAATGAGCAGTTCTTC
cdr3_aa: CASSRTGEWNEQFF

d_call: NA
cdr3_length: 16
j_call: TRBJ1-4
clone_size: NA
v_call: TRBV28
cdr3_nt: TGTGCCAGCAGTTTACCCCCCCCGGCAGGTGGGGAAAAACTGTTTTTT
cdr3_aa: CASSLPPPAGGEKLFF

d_call: TRBD2
cdr3_length: 15
j_call: TRBJ2-7
clone_size: NA
v_call: TRBV27
cdr3_nt: TGTGCCAGCAGTCCCGGGACTACTTCGCCCTACGAGCAGTACTTC
cdr3_aa: CASSPGTTSPYEQYF

d_call: TRBD2
cdr3_length: 14
j_call: TRBJ2-7
clone_size: NA
v_call: TRBV9
cdr3_nt: TGTGCCAGCAGCCCTTGGGGGAGGGACCACGAGCAGTACTTC
cdr3_aa: CASSPWGRDHEQYF

d_call: NA
cdr3_length: 14
j_call: TRBJ2-1
clone_size: NA
v_call: TRBV11-2
cdr3_nt: TGTGCCAGCAGCCTAAATTACGGTTACAATGAGCAGTTCTTC
cdr3_aa: CASSLNYGYNEQFF

d_call: NA
cdr3_length: 15
j_call: TRBJ1-4
clone_size: NA
v_call: TRBV29-1
cdr3_nt: TGCAGCTTACCTCCCCTCCGGCAGGTATACGAAAAACTGTTTTTT
cdr3_aa: CSLPPLRQVYEKLFF

d_call: TRBD1
cdr3_length: 15
j_call: TRBJ2-6
clone_size: NA
v_call: TRBV9
cdr3_nt: TGTGCCAGCAGCGTTGACAGGGCTGGGGCCAACGTCCTGACTTTC
cdr3_aa: CASSVDRAGANVLTF

d_call: TRBD2
cdr3_length: 15
j_call: TRBJ2-3
clone_size: NA
v_call: TRBV5-1
cdr3_nt: TGCGCCAGCAGCTTCTTAGCGGGAGGCCCAGATACGCAGTATTTT
cdr3_aa: CASSFLAGGPDTQYF

d_call: NA
cdr3_length: 15
j_call: TRBJ2-7
clone_size: NA
v_call: TRBV28
cdr3_nt: TGTGCCAGCAGTTTTGCTAGCGTGAGCTCCTACGAGCAGTACTTC
cdr3_aa: CASSFASVSSYEQYF

d_call: NA
cdr3_length: 15
j_call: TRBJ2-1
clone_size: NA
v_call: TRBV28
cdr3_nt: TGTGCCAGCAGCCTCGGGGGGCCGGGGAACGGTGAGCAGTTCTTC
cdr3_aa: CASSLGGPGNGEQFF

d_call: TRBD2
cdr3_length: 16
j_call: TRBJ2-3
clone_size: once
v_call: TRBV5-4
cdr3_nt: TGTGCCAGCACCCTACGTAGCGGGACTAGCACAGATACGCAGTATTTT
cdr3_aa: CASTLRSGTSTDTQYF

d_call: NA
cdr3_length: 16
j_call: TRBJ2-2
clone_size: NA
v_call: TRBV7-2
cdr3_nt: TGTGCCAGCAGCTTATTCTCAGGGGAAAACACCGGGGAGCTGTTTTTT
cdr3_aa: CASSLFSGENTGELFF

d_call: TRBD2
cdr3_length: 15
j_call: TRBJ2-3
clone_size: few
v_call: TRBV25-1
cdr3_nt: TGTGCCAGCAGTTTCACTAGCGGGCGGTCAGATACGCAGTATTTT
cdr3_aa: CASSFTSGRSDTQYF

d_call: TRBD2
cdr3_length: 15
j_call: TRBJ2-3
clone_size: few
v_call: TRBV6-4
cdr3_nt: TGTGCCAGCAGCGCCGGGACTAGCGGGATTGATACGCAGTATTTT
cdr3_aa: CASSAGTSGIDTQYF

d_call: NA
cdr3_length: 16
j_call: TRBJ2-3
clone_size: NA
v_call: TRBV7-9
cdr3_nt: TGTGCCAGCAGCTTAGCTGACCAGCGCCGCACAGATACGCAGTATTTT
cdr3_aa: CASSLADQRRTDTQYF

d_call: NA
cdr3_length: 15
j_call: TRBJ1-6
clone_size: NA
v_call: TRBV5-4
cdr3_nt: TGTGCCAGCAGCTCCTTACTTGAGGGGGTAAGGACCCTCCACTTT
cdr3_aa: CASSSLLEGVRTLHF

d_call: TRBD1
cdr3_length: 15
j_call: TRBJ2-7
clone_size: NA
v_call: TRBV5-4
cdr3_nt: TGTGCCAGCAGTTCGGACAGGTTAAGCTCCTACGAGCAGTACTTC
cdr3_aa: CASSSDRLSSYEQYF

d_call: TRBD1
cdr3_length: 13
j_call: TRBJ1-4
clone_size: NA
v_call: TRBV28
cdr3_nt: TGTGCCACCCTTGACAGGGACCGGGAAAAACTGTTTTTT
cdr3_aa: CATLDRDREKLFF

d_call: NA
cdr3_length: 15
j_call: TRBJ2-3
clone_size: few
v_call: TRBV29-1
cdr3_nt: TGCAGCGTCCTAACAACAGTCCTTTACACAGATACGCAGTATTTT
cdr3_aa: CSVLTTVLYTDTQYF

d_call: NA
cdr3_length: 15
j_call: TRBJ2-2
clone_size: NA
v_call: TRBV7-7
cdr3_nt: TGTGCCAGCAGCTTATCTCCAGGGGTCACCGGGGAGCTGTTTTTT
cdr3_aa: CASSLSPGVTGELFF

d_call: NA
cdr3_length: 12
j_call: TRBJ2-1
clone_size: NA
v_call: TRBV5-1
cdr3_nt: TGCGCCAGCAGCCGAACGGTTGTTGAGCAGTTCTTC
cdr3_aa: CASSRTVVEQFF

d_call: NA
cdr3_length: 15
j_call: TRBJ1-3
clone_size: NA
v_call: TRBV6-5
cdr3_nt: TGTGTCAGCCTCCCCGGACAGTTCTCTGGAAACACCATATATTTT
cdr3_aa: CVSLPGQFSGNTIYF

d_call: TRBD1
cdr3_length: 15
j_call: TRBJ1-6
clone_size: few
v_call: TRBV27
cdr3_nt: TGTGCCAGCAGTCCACAACAGGGGGTAAGGACACCCCTCCACTTT
cdr3_aa: CASSPQQGVRTPLHF

d_call: TRBD1
cdr3_length: 13
j_call: TRBJ1-4
clone_size: few
v_call: TRBV18
cdr3_nt: TGTGCCAGCTCGGACAGGACGAATGAAAAACTGTTTTTT
cdr3_aa: CASSDRTNEKLFF

d_call: NA
cdr3_length: 14
j_call: TRBJ2-3
clone_size: few
v_call: TRBV7-3
cdr3_nt: TGTGCCAGCAGCCCCCGCAGTCGCACAGATACGCAGTATTTT
cdr3_aa: CASSPRSRTDTQYF

d_call: TRBD1
cdr3_length: 14
j_call: TRBJ2-7
clone_size: NA
v_call: TRBV10-3
cdr3_nt: TGTGCCCTCCGTCAACGAGACGGGGACAGCGAGCAGTACTTC
cdr3_aa: CALRQRDGDSEQYF

d_call: NA
cdr3_length: 17
j_call: TRBJ1-1
clone_size: NA
v_call: TRBV6-1
cdr3_nt: TGTGCCAGCAGTGAAGTTGGTTGGAGGGAGCTGGGGACTGAAGCTTTCTTT
cdr3_aa: CASSEVGWRELGTEAFF

d_call: TRBD2
cdr3_length: 15
j_call: TRBJ2-1
clone_size: NA
v_call: TRBV5-1
cdr3_nt: TGCGCCAGCAGCTTGGTGACTAGCAGCTACAATGAGCAGTTCTTC
cdr3_aa: CASSLVTSSYNEQFF